Each of the 20 T cell receptor beta chains below was sequenced from the same sample in a study of glioma-infiltrating T cells. The iRepertoire nested amplicon-rescue multiplex PCR amplified TCR alpha and beta CDR3s from RNA. Each CDR3 protein gets one entry after TCRdb re-called the multiplex PCR reads with MiXCR. The table records tens of thousands of distinct CDR3 sequences, 23% of them present only once. Sequenced sample: glioma tissue, nonneoplastic brain tissue, or PBMCs (not recorded which). All receptors come from a human donor with low-grade glioma or glioblastoma, undergoing nonglioma brain surgery, or in good health (not recorded which).

This clonotype was recorded at least ten times. This rearrangement joins TRBV6-6 to TRBJ2-5; D gene unclear. The CDR3 is 13 amino acids. Trimming took 2 bases from V and 1 from J, leaving 5 bases between them. CDR1 is MNHNY and CDR2 is SVGAGI in the germline V gene (reference sequence). This CDR3 is CASSYESQETQYF. CDR3 in DNA: TGTGCCAGCAGTTACGAGTCCCAAGAGACCCAGTACTTC.

This clonotype was counted between two and nine times. The rearrangement links TRBV18 to TRBJ2-5, with TRBD2 matching 9 bases. CDR1 is KGHSH and CDR2 is LQKENI in the germline V gene. CDR3 size: 16 residues. Unmatched junction bases numbered 6, after V lost 4 bases and J lost 0 bases. The CDR3 nucleotides are TGTGCCAGCTCACGAACCGGGACTAGCCACCAAGAGACCCAGTACTTC. This translates into CASSRTGTSHQETQYF.

There are many counts of this clonotype. J is TRBJ2-3 and V is TRBV20-1; 12 bases map to TRBD1. Trimming at V came to 4 bases and at J to 2 bases, leaving 7 bases not matched to a gene. Germline CDR1 DFQATT, CDR2 SNEGSKA (reference sequence). CDR3 length equals 16 residues. The CDR3 coding sequence is TGCAGTGCTAATCCTGGGACAGGGGGCTTCACAGATACGCAGTATTTT. This translates into CSANPGTGGFTDTQYF.

The CDR3 coding sequence is TGTGCCTGGAGTGTACCAGTAGCAGGGGGCAATCAGCCCCAGCATTTT. This translates into CAWSVPVAGGNQPQHF. The gene calls are TRBV30 and TRBJ1-5; a possible D gene is TRBD1 (6 bases). V was pared by 0 bases and J by 2 bases, with 14 bases between. Germline V CDR1 and CDR2: GTSNPN, SVGIG (reference sequence). CDR3 size: 16 residues.

The sample holds a few counts of this clonotype. The chain employs TRBV2 and TRBJ1-6, with unresolved D. V was shortened by 6 bases and J by 7 bases, with 10 bases between the two germline ends. CDR3 size: 13 residues. Looked up from germline, CDR1 is SNHLY and CDR2 is FYNNEI. The CDR3 DNA is TGTGCCAGCAGCGCCTTGGACAATTCACCCCTCCACTTT. It encodes CASSALDNSPLHF.

This clonotype came up many times. J is TRBJ2-3 and V is TRBV7-2; no reliable D call. The V end lost 5 bases, the J end lost 3 bases, and 3 bases lay between the germline ends. The germline V gene encodes CDR1 SGHTA and CDR2 FQGNSA. This CDR3 comprises 11 residues. The CDR3 protein is CASSPTDTQYF. CDR3 bases: TGTGCCAGCAGCCCTACAGATACGCAGTATTTT.

This clonotype was detected ten times or more. The rearrangement uses TRBV2 and TRBJ1-5; D is perhaps TRBD1 (5 bases). CDR1 and CDR2 (germline): SNHLY, FYNNEI. V was shortened by 3 bases and J by 0 bases, with 12 bases between the two germline ends. This CDR3 region has 16 residues. Here the CDR3 DNA reads TGTGCCAGCAGTGAGGAGGGGCACTTTAGCAATCAGCCCCAGCATTTT. Protein product: CASSEEGHFSNQPQHF.

This clonotype was found many times. The CDR3 spells CASSYSASGGLETQYF. The CDR3 DNA reads as TGTGCCAGCAGTTACTCGGCATCAGGGGGCCTAGAGACCCAGTACTTC. The rearrangement joins TRBV6-6 to TRBJ2-5; 8 bases align to TRBD1. Germline CDR1 reads MNHNY; CDR2 reads SVGAGI (reference sequence). The CDR3 is made up of 16 amino acids. The V and J ends lost 0 bases and 4 bases, in that order; junction bases with no gene match: 7.

A few counts support this clonotype. The CDR3 DNA reads TGTGCCAGCAGCTTAACGGGAGGTCTGATTGAGCAGTTCTTC. Protein: CASSLTGGLIEQFF. The V call is TRBV7-9, the J call TRBJ2-1; 7 bases agree with TRBD2. CDR3 length equals 14 residues. Germline CDR1 SEHNR, CDR2 FQNEAQ (reference sequence). Trimming cost V 2 bases and J 9 bases; bases outside gene matches: 7.

The table lists this clonotype with many counts. The J gene is TRBJ1-2, the V gene TRBV5-1; D unresolved. CDR3 length: 14 amino acids. Germline V gene sequence: CDR1 SGHRS, CDR2 YFSETQ. V was clipped by 5 bases and J by 8 bases, with 19 bases between them. The CDR3 sequence is CASRGGHAREGYTF. The DNA for the CDR3 is TGCGCCAGCAGAGGCGGCCATGCGAGGGAAGGCTACACCTTC.

This clonotype was counted only a few times. The gene calls are TRBV10-2 and TRBJ2-5; TRBD2 agrees at 8 bases. Trimming at V came to 8 bases and at J to 7 bases, leaving 6 bases not matched to a gene. The CDR3 is 12 residues long. CDR1 and CDR2 (germline): WSHSY, SAAADI. This CDR3 reads CASSGGRGTQYF. DNA for the CDR3: TGCGCCAGCTCGGGGGGGCGGGGGACCCAGTACTTC.

This clonotype was seen repeatedly, ten times or more. CDR3 sequence (DNA): TGTGCCAGCAGTTACTCAGTCGACAGCCAAGAGACCCAGTACTTC. As protein: CASSYSVDSQETQYF. The chain has TRBV6-5 and TRBJ2-5; possible D gene TRBD1, 5 bases. Germline-derived CDR1 and CDR2 are MNHEY and SVGAGI. CDR3 size: 15 residues. V was clipped by 0 bases and J by 1 base, with 9 bases between them.

This clonotype was detected many times. The chain has TRBV5-1 and TRBJ2-7; D could derive from TRBD1 or TRBD2 (5 bases each). The germline V gene encodes CDR1 SGHRS and CDR2 YFSETQ. V lost 0 bases and J 6 bases, leaving 13 bases between the germline ends. The CDR3 has 14 amino acids. Written as DNA, the CDR3 is TGCGCCAGCAGCTTGGTGGGACCATCCATCGAGCAGTACTTC. Its protein is CASSLVGPSIEQYF.

This clonotype has ten or more counts. The V and J genes are TRBV28 and TRBJ1-5; no reliable D call. V was cut by 4 bases and J by 7 bases, with 8 bases left in between. The V gene's germline CDR1 is MDHEN and CDR2 SYDVKM. This CDR3 comprises 12 residues. Here the CDR3 DNA reads TGTGCCAGCAGTTCAGGTTTGCAGCCCCAGCATTTT. Its protein product is CASSSGLQPQHF.

This clonotype was counted between two and nine times. The CDR3 bases are TGTGCCAGCAGCCCTGTCTGGACTAGCGGCTACAATGAGCAGTTCTTC. Protein sequence: CASSPVWTSGYNEQFF. The gene calls are TRBV5-5 and TRBJ2-1; 10 bases line up with TRBD2. This CDR3 is built from 16 residues. Trimming at V came to 4 bases and at J to 3 bases, leaving 7 bases not matched to a gene. Per the germline V gene, CDR1 is SGHKS and CDR2 is YYEKEE (reference sequence).

This clonotype has at least ten counts. The chain is built from TRBV18 and TRBJ1-1; no clear D. Germline V gene lookup returns CDR1 KGHSH and CDR2 LQKENI. The ends were cut back, 4 bases at V and 3 bases at J, with 9 bases in the middle. CDR3 length equals 13 residues. CDR3 residues: CASSLAVDTEAFF. CDR3 DNA sequence: TGTGCCAGCTCACTCGCAGTGGACACTGAAGCTTTCTTT.

This clonotype was detected ten times or more. This rearrangement joins TRBV20-1 to TRBJ2-5; D possibly corresponds to TRBD1 (6 bases). Germline assignment: CDR1 DFQATT and CDR2 SNEGSKA (reference sequence). The CDR3 is made up of 14 amino acids. Trimming took off 6 bases at V and 1 base at J, with 15 bases between the two ends. The CDR3 region is CSARRDTAQETQYF. In DNA form, the CDR3 reads TGCAGTGCGCGTCGGGACACGGCCCAAGAGACCCAGTACTTC.

The sample holds many counts of this clonotype. The chain employs TRBV6-2 or TRBV6-3 and TRBJ1-1; no clear D gene. Per the germline V gene, CDR1 is MNHEY and CDR2 is SVGEGT. The CDR3 runs to 13 residues. Between the trimmed V and J ends, which lost 0 bases and 7 bases, there was a span of 9 bases. The CDR3 here is CASSYSIWVEAFF. The CDR3 DNA is TGTGCCAGCAGTTACTCGATTTGGGTTGAAGCTTTCTTT.

The table lists this clonotype with many counts. At one of its ends the junction is not consistent with the germline gene, which may arise from a read error. The chain employs TRBV7-2 and TRBJ2-5; 10 bases are shared with TRBD2. CDR1 SGHTA and CDR2 FQGNSA come from the germline V gene. The CDR3 loop spans 14 amino acids. The CDR3 spells CASSLAGGGETQYF. As DNA, the CDR3 is TGTGCCAGCAGTTTAGCGGGGGGTGGAGAGACCCAGTACTTC.

With respect to this clonotype: This sequence may be a read error, since a much larger clone differs from it by one base. CDR3 bases: TGTGACAGCAGCTTGAGAGGGGTCCACTCTGGAAACACCATATATTTT. Translating it yields CDSSLRGVHSGNTIYF. The genes are TRBV7-9 and TRBJ1-3, with a weak D call TRBD1 (5 bases). The CDR3 runs to 16 residues. CDR1 SEHNR and CDR2 FQNEAQ come from the germline V gene (reference sequence).